The source of this TCR beta chain is a study of blood T cell repertoires in COVID-19. About the research overall: COVID-19 samples, acute and convalescent, were from the United States, Italy and Spain. T cells, B-cell-depleted T cells, or PBMCs supplied cDNA or gDNA.

Data came from immunoSEQ multiplex PCR; TCRdb stores just in-frame clones and leaves some out. The table lists 300,000 to 350,000 clones, around 89% of them singletons. The CDR3 has 15 residues. Germline values: CDR1 LGHNA, CDR2 YSLEER. Trimming took 0 bases from V and 6 from J, leaving 14 bases between them. The sequenced sample was peripheral blood. This receptor was obtained from a woman in her thirties or forties with COVID-19, enrolled during active disease. The V gene is TRBV4-3, the J gene TRBJ1-2; maybe TRBD1 (6 bases). The CDR3 DNA reads TGCGCCAGCAGCCAAGACTCCAGGGGAGCTCATGGCTACACCTTC. It yields the protein CASSQDSRGAHGYTF.